Listed here are 8 T cell receptor beta chains from one sample, sequenced in a study of blood T cells in healthy people across ages. The use of a sample-barcoded 5' primer and a J-beta primer mix characterized a second PCR of roughly 7 to 12 cycles. One entry per CDR3 protein, called by TCRdb with MiXCR from the 5' RACE reads. The sample lists over a million distinct CDR3 sequences, around 59% occurring once. The source material was blood. Source of these receptors: a young man in good health.

This clonotype was found a few times. This chain links TRBV4-2 with TRBJ2-1, with TRBD2 matching over 9 bases. The junction had 5 bases not matched to a gene; V was cut back by 5 bases and J by 0 bases. The germline gives CDR1 LGHNA, CDR2 YNFKEQ. The CDR3 contains 16 residues. The CDR3 region is CASSSSGADSYNEQFF. CDR3 nucleotide sequence: TGTGCCAGCAGCTCTAGCGGGGCAGACTCCTACAATGAGCAGTTCTTC.

V is TRBV10-2 and J is TRBJ2-1, with TRBD1 as a possible D gene (6 bases). The germline V gene encodes CDR1 WSHSY and CDR2 SAAADI. The ends were cut back, 8 bases at V and 9 bases at J, with 14 bases in the middle. This CDR3 contains 12 residues. The CDR3: CASGEGGSEQFF. The CDR3 DNA is TGCGCCAGCGGCGAAGGGGGTAGTGAGCAGTTCTTC.

This clonotype was found a few times. The rearrangement joins TRBV10-3 to TRBJ2-3, with D unclear. CDR1 and CDR2 (germline): ENHRY, SYGVKD. Trimming stripped 0 bases from V and 4 bases from J, with 2 bases between. This CDR3 region has 12 residues. Here the CDR3 DNA reads TGTGCCATCAGTGAGTCTGCAGATACGCAGTATTTT. It codes for CAISESADTQYF.

V gene TRBV6-1 combines with J gene TRBJ1-5; D is perhaps TRBD1 (6 bases). This CDR3 region has 17 residues. The V end lost 7 bases, the J end lost 3 bases, and 22 bases lay between the germline ends. Germline-derived CDR1 and CDR2 are MNHNS and SASEGT. CDR3 sequence (DNA): TGTGCCAGCACCAAACTTCTTTCGACAGGCCTCAATCAGCCCCAGCATTTT. This sequence encodes CASTKLLSTGLNQPQHF.

This clonotype was picked up a small number of times. The rearrangement links TRBV7-2 to TRBJ2-3; 12 bases map to TRBD2. This CDR3 spans 15 amino acids. The trim removed 8 bases at V and 8 bases at J, leaving 11 bases unmatched. Germline V gene data show CDR1 as SGHTA and CDR2 as FQGNSA. The chain's CDR3 is CASSMTSGSTGTQYF. CDR3 nucleotides: TGTGCCAGCTCAATGACTAGCGGGAGTACTGGTACGCAGTATTTT. Full variable domain (rest looked up from reference TRBV7-2 and TRBJ2-3): GAGVSQSPSNKVTEKGKDVELRCDPISGHTALYWYRQSLGQGLEFLIYFQGNSAPDKSGLPSDRFSAERTGGSVSTLTIQRTQQEDSAVYLCASSMTSGSTGTQYFGPGTRLTVL.

This clonotype appeared once. A read error may account for a junction end that differs from germline. The gene calls are TRBV7-9 and TRBJ1-2; perhaps TRBD1 as D (5 bases). In germline, CDR1 is SEHNR, CDR2 FQNEAQ (reference sequence). The CDR3 spans 13 residues. CDR3 bases: TGTGCCAGCAGCTTTGACAGTAACTATGGCTGCACCTTC. It specifies CASSFDSNYGCTF.

The gene calls are TRBV3-1 and TRBJ2-3; maybe TRBD2 (5 bases). The CDR3 extends over 16 amino acids. V gave up 4 bases and J gave up 1 base, with 15 bases separating them. The V gene's germline CDR1 is LGHDT and CDR2 YNNKEL (reference sequence). The CDR3 DNA reads as TGTGCCAGCAGCCCCCTTAGAGGGCACGGCACAGATACGCAGTATTTT. It encodes CASSPLRGHGTDTQYF.

The V gene is TRBV29-1, the J gene TRBJ2-5, with a weak D call TRBD1 (5 bases). Germline-derived CDR1 and CDR2 are SQVTM and ANQGSEA. Trimming shortened V by 3 bases and J by 11 bases, and 19 bases separated the two germline ends. The CDR3 is made up of 13 amino acids. The CDR3 here is CSVDLGRWNEQYF. In nucleotides, the CDR3 is TGCAGCGTTGATCTGGGGCGCTGGAATGAGCAGTACTTC.